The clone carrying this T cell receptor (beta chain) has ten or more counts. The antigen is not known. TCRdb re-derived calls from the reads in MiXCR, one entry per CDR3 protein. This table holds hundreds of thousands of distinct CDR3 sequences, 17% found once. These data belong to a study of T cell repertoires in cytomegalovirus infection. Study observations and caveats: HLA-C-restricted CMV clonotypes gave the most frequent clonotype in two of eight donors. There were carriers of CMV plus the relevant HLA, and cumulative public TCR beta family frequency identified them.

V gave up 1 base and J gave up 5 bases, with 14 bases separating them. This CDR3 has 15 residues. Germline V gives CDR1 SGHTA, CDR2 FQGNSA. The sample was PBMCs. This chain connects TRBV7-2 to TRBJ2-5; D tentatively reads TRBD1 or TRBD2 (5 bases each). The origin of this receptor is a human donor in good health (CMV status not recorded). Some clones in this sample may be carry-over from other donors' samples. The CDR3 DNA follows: TGTGCCAGCAGCTTAGAGGCAGGTTGGGGGGAGACCCAGTACTTC. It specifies CASSLEAGWGETQYF. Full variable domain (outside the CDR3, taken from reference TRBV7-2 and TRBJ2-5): GAGVSQSPSNKVTEKGKDVELRCDPISGHTALYWYRQSLGQGLEFLIYFQGNSAPDKSGLPSDRFSAERTGGSVSTLTIQRTQQEDSAVYLCASSLEAGWGETQYFGPGTRLLVL.